The 16 T cell receptor beta chains below all came from one sample that was sequenced in a study of T-cell memory formation after mild COVID-19. TCRdb analysed the 5' RACE reads with MiXCR anew, one entry per CDR3 protein. The sample comprises roughly 200,000 distinct CDR3 sequences, under 20% of which are singletons, and around 2% rests with the top ten. Sample: PBMCs or a T cell subset sorted from them (not recorded which). The receptors stem from an adult woman who had mild COVID-19 (a few samples of this study predate the infection). Cell type and time point are not known.

Only a few counts were recorded for this clonotype. The chain carries TRBV6-5 and TRBJ2-1; 7 bases align to TRBD1. The CDR3 spans 13 residues. V lost 7 bases and J lost 8; bases outside the gene matches: 8. CDR1 is MNHEY and CDR2 is SVGAGI in the germline V gene. The CDR3 region is CASTHLGTDEQFF. The CDR3 coding sequence is TGTGCCAGCACACATCTCGGGACAGATGAGCAGTTCTTC.

This clonotype appeared a few times. The rearrangement uses TRBV29-1 and TRBJ1-1, with TRBD1 matching 9 bases. The J segment lost 6 bases and the V segment lost 8 bases, leaving 10 bases of the junction unmatched. This CDR3 contains 13 residues. Germline CDR1 and CDR2: SQVTM and ANQGSEA. The chain's CDR3 is CSTGGTGSSEAFF. The CDR3 DNA is TGCAGCACTGGAGGGACAGGGTCGTCTGAAGCTTTCTTT.

This clonotype was counted a single time. The V call is TRBV24-1, the J call TRBJ2-1; D might be TRBD1 (6 bases). The CDR3 covers 17 residues. CDR1 and CDR2 from the germline V gene are KGHDR and SFDVKD. The V end was cut by 4 bases, the J end by 10 bases, with 25 bases between. The CDR3 region is CATSDPRSGDGLREQFF. The CDR3 DNA is TGTGCCACCAGTGACCCTCGGTCAGGGGATGGACTTAGGGAGCAGTTCTTC.

This clonotype came up many times. The chain combines TRBV20-1 with TRBJ2-2; a possible D gene is TRBD2 (5 bases). The germline V gene encodes CDR1 DFQATT and CDR2 SNEGSKA (reference sequence). The CDR3 runs to 13 residues. Trimming stripped 6 bases from V and 5 bases from J, with 13 bases between. CDR3 DNA sequence: TGCAGTGCCTCAACGCCGGGGACCGGGGAGCTGTTTTTT. Protein product: CSASTPGTGELFF.

In this sample, this clonotype turned up a few times. CDR3 amino acids: CASSLPGQGNKDTQYF. In DNA, the CDR3 is TGTGCCAGCAGCTTGCCGGGACAGGGTAATAAGGATACGCAGTATTTT. This rearrangement joins TRBV5-6 to TRBJ2-3; 9 nucleotides line up with TRBD1. Per the germline V gene, CDR1 is SGHDT and CDR2 is YYEEEE. The J segment lost 6 bases and the V segment lost 1 base, leaving 9 bases of the junction unmatched. The CDR3 totals 16 residues. The full variable domain, completed using reference TRBV5-6 and TRBJ2-3, is DAGVTQSPTHLIKTRGQQVTLRCSPKSGHDTVSWYQQALGQGPQFIFQYYEEEERQRGNFPDRFSGHQFPNYSSELNVNALLLGDSALYLCASSLPGQGNKDTQYFGPGTRLTVL.

This clonotype was recorded a few times. An end of the junction differs from the germline gene, which may be a read error. The CDR3 nucleotides read TGTGCCAGCAGCCCCCATACCTCAGACTTCGGGCTCACTGGAGCTTTCTTT. Protein sequence: CASSPHTSDFGLTGAFF. This chain uses TRBV7-9 with TRBJ1-1; D is ambiguous. The CDR3 loop spans 17 amino acids. Germline CDR1 is SEHNR and CDR2 is FQNEAQ (reference sequence).

The chain combines TRBV20-1 with TRBJ2-1; 12 bases are shared with TRBD2. Germline V gene sequence: CDR1 DFQATT, CDR2 SNEGSKA (reference sequence). Trimming at V came to 2 bases and at J to 2 bases, leaving 4 bases not matched to a gene. The CDR3 runs 16 residues. CDR3 coding DNA: TGCAGTGCTAGATCACTAGCGGGAGGTACCTACAATGAGCAGTTCTTC. This translates into CSARSLAGGTYNEQFF.

This clonotype was seen ten or more times. The chain uses TRBV7-8 and TRBJ1-4; TRBD1 might be the D (5 bases). This CDR3 spans 15 amino acids. V lost 6 bases, J lost 2 bases, and 13 bases lay in between. The V gene's germline CDR1 is SGHVS and CDR2 FQNEAQ. This chain's CDR3 is CASSSPGLTNEKLFF. Here the CDR3 DNA reads TGTGCCAGCAGTTCACCGGGGCTTACTAATGAAAAACTGTTTTTT.

This clonotype occurred a few times. This chain links TRBV20-1 with TRBJ2-1; D perhaps matches TRBD2 (5 bases). The germline gives CDR1 DFQATT, CDR2 SNEGSKA (reference sequence). Trimming removed 0 bases from V and 8 bases from J, with 14 bases in between. The CDR3 is 14 amino acids. The CDR3 region has the DNA TGCAGTGCTAGAGATCCACTAGGTGACTATGAGCAGTTCTTC. Protein: CSARDPLGDYEQFF.

This chain links TRBV11-2 with TRBJ2-5; D is tentatively TRBD1 or TRBD2 (6 bases each). Germline V gives CDR1 SGHAT, CDR2 FQNNGV. The CDR3 is made up of 16 amino acids. V was cut by 5 bases and J by 3 bases, with 19 bases left in between. DNA for the CDR3: TGTGCCAGCAGCACAAGAGGGGGGTATCCCAAAGAGACCCAGTACTTC. Its protein is CASSTRGGYPKETQYF.

The chain carries TRBV4-1 and TRBJ2-7, with 8 bases identical to TRBD2. V trimming: 1 base; J trimming: 4 bases; junction bases outside the gene matches: 6. This CDR3 region has 15 residues. Germline values: CDR1 MGHRA, CDR2 YSYEKL. In nucleotides, the CDR3 is TGCGCCAGCAGCCAAGTCGGTAGCGGGGAGTACGAGCAGTACTTC. It translates to CASSQVGSGEYEQYF.

This clonotype was detected only a few times. The chain combines TRBV6-5 with TRBJ2-3, with 10 bases fitting TRBD2. Germline CDR1 reads MNHEY; CDR2 reads SVGAGI. The CDR3 extends over 16 amino acids. V shed 0 bases and J 7 bases; nucleotides not matched to a gene: 7. The CDR3: CASSYSASGRLNTQYF. CDR3 bases: TGTGCCAGCAGTTACTCGGCTAGCGGGAGATTAAATACGCAGTATTTT.

The chain couples TRBV24-1 to TRBJ2-3, with D hard to call. The CDR3 has 15 amino acids. From germline, CDR1 is KGHDR and CDR2 SFDVKD. Trimming took off 3 bases at V and 4 bases at J, with 13 bases between the two ends. The DNA of the CDR3 is TGTGCCACCAGTGATCCCGATGGAAGCGCAGATACGCAGTATTTT. It yields the protein CATSDPDGSADTQYF.

The count of this clonotype is one. This chain uses TRBV4-3 with TRBJ1-3; D possibly corresponds to TRBD1 (6 bases). This CDR3 contains 15 residues. CDR1 and CDR2 (germline): LGHNA, YSLEER. V lost 6 bases and J lost 0, with 12 bases in between. CDR3 DNA sequence: TGCGCCAGCAGTCAACAGGGCCTCTCTGGAAACACCATATATTTT. Amino acid sequence: CASSQQGLSGNTIYF.

This clonotype occurred a few times. The chain recombines TRBV6-2 or TRBV6-3 with TRBJ1-1; no clear D. Germline loops: CDR1 MNHEY, CDR2 SVGEGT. This CDR3 region has 16 residues. V lost 4 bases and J lost 1, with 16 bases in between. CDR3 coding DNA: TGTGCCAGCAGTTCCAGGTGGGCAGGCCAGAACACTGAAGCTTTCTTT. Protein product: CASSSRWAGQNTEAFF.

This clonotype was picked up one time. The chain is built from TRBV12-3 or TRBV12-4 and TRBJ2-1; D ambiguous. V was clipped by 6 bases and J by 7 bases, with 10 bases between them. The CDR3 loop spans 12 amino acids. The CDR3 loop reads CASRGEVNEQFF. The CDR3 region has the DNA TGTGCCAGCAGGGGTGAGGTGAATGAGCAGTTCTTC.